The 2 T cell receptor beta chains presented below share a single source sample, sequenced in a study of HIV-infected patients and healthy controls. Antiretroviral therapy had run roughly three months, about 14 weeks, before follow-up blood collection. All unsorted peripheral T cells were captured because whole blood was used without fractionation. cDNA was made from about 500 ng RNA using alpha and beta constant primers. Alpha and beta chain libraries were made separately by chain-specific third strand synthesis with multiplexing indices. TCRdb processed the 5' RACE reads anew with MiXCR; each CDR3 protein has one entry. The table shows some 8,600 distinct CDR3 sequences, with roughly 9% occurring only once. The specimen was blood, collected during antiretroviral therapy. Receptors were obtained from an adult with HIV infection.

By frequency in the sample, this clonotype is medium-sized. DNA for the CDR3: TGCAGTGCTAGGGCTTCCGGGACTAGCACACAGACCCAGTACTTC. Protein sequence: CSARASGTSTQTQYF. The J gene is TRBJ2-5, the V gene TRBV20-1; 9 nucleotides agree with TRBD2. This CDR3 contains 15 residues. CDR1 DFQATT and CDR2 SNEGSKA come from the germline V gene (reference sequence). The V gene end was trimmed by 3 bases and the J gene end by 6 bases; junction bases not matched to a gene: 11.

In this sample, this clonotype turned up many times. This rearrangement joins TRBV30 to TRBJ1-1, with D unresolved. The CDR3 spans 13 residues. Trimming stripped 0 bases from V and 10 bases from J, with 15 bases between. Germline loops: CDR1 GTSNPN, CDR2 SVGIG (reference sequence). CDR3 nucleotide sequence: TGTGCCTGGAGTGTTGGACCCGACTCTGGAGCTTTCTTT. This translates into CAWSVGPDSGAFF.